This T cell receptor (beta chain) derives from a study of regulatory T cells in long-lasting Graves disease. About this clonotype: Its specificity is not known.

The CDR3 spans 17 residues. The V end was cut by 1 base, the J end by 0 bases, with 13 bases between. CDR1 and CDR2 from the germline V gene are LNHNV and YYDKDF (reference sequence). The TCR beta library used iRepertoire HTBI primers with Arm-PCR amplification of CDR3. Each CDR3 protein is one row after TCRdb ran MiXCR on the multiplex PCR reads. The sample records around 450,000 distinct CDR3 sequences, about 15% being singletons. Study observations and caveats: When disease was persistent, TRBV28, TRBJ1-2 and TRBJ2-5 were the favored segments.

Documented time point: newly diagnosed GD, antithyroid drugs for less than 3 months. With RNA extracted from PBMCs as input, the TCR library was made. Investigators report Graves' disease was diagnosed under American Thyroid Association guidelines. These data also formed part of another study, on T cells in Graves' hyperthyroidism and ophthalmopathy. That work states: Onset of ophthalmopathy came a median around 6.5 months after the model predicted it.

This sequence was found in a woman between 40 and 55 years old with Graves disease. Specimen: peripheral blood mononuclear cells (PBMCs), collected at new diagnosis, from a patient treated with antithyroid drugs. The rearrangement uses TRBV15 and TRBJ1-5; D possibly corresponds to TRBD1 (6 bases). The CDR3 sequence is CATSRGGRGYSNQPQHF. The CDR3 DNA sequence: TGTGCCACCAGCAGAGGGGGCAGGGGATATAGCAATCAGCCCCAGCATTTT. The full variable domain, its missing parts supplied by reference TRBV15 and TRBJ1-5, is DAMVIQNPRYQVTQFGKPVTLSCSQTLNHNVMYWYQQKSSQAPKLLFHYYDKDFNNEADTPDNFQSRRPNTSFCFLDIRSPGLGDTAMYLCATSRGGRGYSNQPQHFGDGTRLSIL.